This T cell receptor beta chain was sequenced for a study of cytomegalovirus exposure and HLA in healthy donors. Germline V gene data show CDR1 as SNHLY and CDR2 as FYNNEI. This CDR3 region has 11 residues. V was trimmed by 5 bases and J by 6 bases, leaving 6 bases between them. Data came from immunoSEQ multiplex PCR; TCRdb stores just in-frame clones and leaves some out. The table includes more than 200,000 clones, roughly 84% detected once. Sequenced sample: PBMCs. The genes are TRBV2 and TRBJ2-3; TRBD1 is a possible D gene (5 bases). This clonotype originated in a man younger than 35 in good health and CMV-seropositive. The CDR3 sequence is CASSNRDTQYF. Written as DNA, the CDR3 is TGTGCCAGCAGTAACAGGGATACGCAGTATTTT.